The entry below describes one T cell receptor beta chain. Its specific antigen is unknown. Per-nucleotide qualities are absent, and no much larger clonotype sits a single base away. Unmatched junction bases come to 9, with V trimmed by 6 bases and J by 6 bases. There are 15 amino acids in the CDR3, from cysteine to phenylalanine inclusive. Here the CDR3 DNA is all that survives: 45 bases in frame from base 1. The library came from 5' RACE. Sequencing instrument: Illumina HiSeq 2500. A second PCR of about 7 to 12 cycles was run with a J-beta primer mix and a sample-barcoded 5' primer. A unique molecular identifier was introduced onto each TCR beta cDNA molecule by a template-switch 5' adaptor carrying 12 random nucleotides. At least 2.5 million CDR3-containing paired-end reads were obtained from each sample. First-strand cDNA synthesis was performed from all RNA using the Mint cDNA synthesis kit, with priming by a TRBC-specific oligonucleotide. After uracil-DNA glycosylase treatment, a first 18-cycle PCR used universal primers M1SS and BC2_uni_R on all cDNA. The authors processed their data as follows. Normalization of each sample was performed by random selection of 1 million high-quality reads, each carrying a distinct molecular identifier. Instead of being binned into consensus sequences, reads with shared molecular identifiers were discarded. MiTCR, run with a Q25 quality threshold and the strictest error-elimination algorithm, handled CDR3 identification, clonotype clustering and error correction. A nonparametric unseen species model with Euler transformation was used to estimate a lower bound on total TCR beta diversity. TCRdb handled the public reads itself, with Q25 trimming in fastp and clone calling in MiXCR, and kept productive beta chains. Duplicate CDR3 protein sequences are folded into a single record with the most common DNA and genes. The V and J calls here are based on TCRdb, not the publication. For this sample there are roughly 2 million distinct CDR3 sequences; around half appear just once. The ten largest clones represent roughly 2% of the sample.

The approximately 41 donors, aged about 6 to 95 years, were systemically healthy Caucasian individuals from Russia. Roughly 11 milliliters of peripheral blood were drawn from each donor into EDTA-treated Vacutainer tubes. Ficoll-Paque density-gradient centrifugation was used to isolate PBMCs, with at least 7 million obtained per sample. Trizol reagent was used to extract total RNA from the PBMCs, yielding at least 5.5 micrograms per sample. The percentages of naive CD45RAhigh/CD27high T cells were determined by flow cytometry on a PBMC aliquot from every donor. These data originate in a study of blood T cells in healthy people across ages (dated by TCRdb to the mid-2010s). With regard to the full study: In model experiments, roughly one uniquely barcoded TCR beta cDNA molecule per two T cells was captured by template switching. Age-related changes in TCR beta repertoire diversity were measured in the study by deep sequencing normalized with unique cDNA molecular identifiers. Donors were grouped into four age groups: young (average roughly 16 years), middle-aged (39), aged (roughly 67) and long-lived (over 80). Donors of different ages were randomly distributed across sequencing lanes to avoid experimental bias. Two additional independent replicas of 1 million unique cDNA reads from the same blood draw were analyzed for two donors (one aged 18 to 30 and one aged 80 or older). Overall results and qualifications from the work: Because the CMV infection status of the donors was unknown, age-related changes in expanded clonotypes may potentially have been confounded. Compared with the aged group, the long-lived group had more naive CD4+ T cells, fewer expanded clones and increased TCR diversity, a pattern suggesting age selection. Estimates of total diversity based on one million sequenced T cells were regarded as lower bounds and as underestimates. Since profiling was done on bulk unsorted PBMCs, naive and antigen-experienced compartments could not be conclusively compared. A strong correlation was found between observed TCR beta diversity and the percentage of naive T cells measured by flow cytometry. As age increased, observed TCR beta diversity per million T cells dropped in a roughly linear way, and a significant reduction was already evident by age 40.

The sequence joins TRBV12-3 or TRBV12-4 to TRBJ2-1; 9 central bases correspond to TRBD1. The TCR comes from a woman aged 35 to 49 in good health. Sequencing was carried out using blood. For the CDR3, the sequence is CASRNRDRDPNEQFF. The DNA is as follows: TGTGCCAGCAGAAACCGGGACAGGGACCCCAATGAGCAGTTCTTC.